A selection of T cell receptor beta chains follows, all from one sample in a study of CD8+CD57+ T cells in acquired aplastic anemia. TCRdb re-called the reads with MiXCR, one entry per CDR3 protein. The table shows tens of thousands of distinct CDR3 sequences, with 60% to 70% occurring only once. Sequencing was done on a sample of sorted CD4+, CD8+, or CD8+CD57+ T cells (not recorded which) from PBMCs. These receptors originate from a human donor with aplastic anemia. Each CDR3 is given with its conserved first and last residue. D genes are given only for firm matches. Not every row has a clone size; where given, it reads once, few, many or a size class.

CAISERQETQYF,TGTGCCATCAGTGAGAGACAAGAGACCCAGTACTTC,TRBV10-3,12,-,-,TRBJ2-5
CATSGTSGSRSEHNEQFF,TGTGCCACCAGTGGTACTAGCGGGAGCAGATCGGAACACAATGAGCAGTTCTTC,TRBV24-1,18,-,TRBD2,TRBJ2-1
CASSQGSTQYF,TGTGCCAGCAGTCAGGGGAGTACGCAGTATTTT,TRBV12-3/TRBV12-4,11,-,-,TRBJ2-3
CASSSGTQLGETQYF,TGTGCCAGTAGTTCTGGGACCCAACTTGGGGAGACCCAGTACTTC,TRBV19,15,-,-,TRBJ2-5
CASSRVLVMVHEQYF,TGTGCCAGTAGCAGAGTACTAGTTATGGTTCACGAGCAGTACTTC,TRBV19,15,-,-,TRBJ2-7
CATSREGEGSPLHF,TGTGCCACCAGCAGAGAGGGGGAGGGTTCACCCCTCCACTTT,TRBV15,14,-,-,TRBJ1-6
CASSLLGHTGELFF,TGTGCCAGCAGCCTCCTAGGCCATACCGGGGAGCTGTTTTTT,TRBV7-3,14,many,-,TRBJ2-2
CASSEGTGGKTQYF,TGTGCCAGCAGTGAGGGGACAGGGGGTAAGACCCAGTACTTC,TRBV2,14,few,TRBD1,TRBJ2-5
CSARATTYNSPLHF,TGCAGTGCTAGAGCAACGACCTATAATTCACCCCTCCACTTT,TRBV20-1,14,-,-,TRBJ1-6
CASSLDRGSDQPQHF,TGTGCCAGCAGCCTCGACAGGGGGAGCGATCAGCCCCAGCATTTT,TRBV7-6,15,many,TRBD1,TRBJ1-5
CASSGHTEAFF,TGTGCCAGCAGTGGTCACACTGAAGCTTTCTTT,TRBV2,11,-,-,TRBJ1-1
CASRMTGGRSYEQYF,TGTGCCAGTAGGATGACAGGGGGTCGCTCCTACGAGCAGTACTTC,TRBV19,15,once,TRBD1,TRBJ2-7
CASNGLAAHTQYF,TGTGCCAGCAACGGACTAGCGGCCCATACGCAGTATTTT,TRBV6-1,13,-,TRBD2,TRBJ2-3
CASRRRGADNEQFF,TGTGCCAGCAGACGGCGCGGGGCGGACAATGAGCAGTTCTTC,TRBV2,14,-,-,TRBJ2-1
CASLGVETQYF,TGTGCCAGCCTGGGCGTTGAGACCCAGTACTTC,TRBV2,11,-,-,TRBJ2-5
CASSFGEKLFF,TGTGCCAGCAGCTTCGGTGAAAAACTGTTTTTT,TRBV7-9,11,many,-,TRBJ1-4
CATSRGKETQYF,TGTGCCACCAGCAGAGGGAAAGAGACCCAGTACTTC,TRBV15,12,-,-,TRBJ2-5